These 10 T cell receptor beta chains originate from one sample sequenced in a study of cytomegalovirus exposure and HLA in healthy donors. The PCR had 60 Vbeta and 13 Jbeta primers. Using immunoSEQ multiplex PCR, the repertoire was profiled, and TCRdb retains in-frame clones only, with some absent. In the table there are 99,000 or so clones, about 70% of which are singletons. What was sequenced was PBMCs. These receptors all stem from a young man in good health and CMV-seronegative.

The chain combines TRBV19 with TRBJ1-1; 9 bases are a match to TRBD1. The CDR3 totals 14 residues. The V segment lost 6 bases and the J segment 3 bases; nucleotides outside the gene matches: 5. The V gene's germline CDR1 is LNHDA and CDR2 SQIVND (reference sequence). The chain's CDR3 is CASSQQGADTEAFF. CDR3 DNA: TGTGCCAGTAGCCAACAGGGGGCCGACACTGAAGCTTTCTTT.

This clone was counted a few times. The chain links TRBV25-1 to TRBJ1-2; D may be TRBD1 (5 bases). The V end lost 5 bases, the J end lost 3 bases, and 10 bases lay between the germline ends. Germline values: CDR1 MGHDK, CDR2 SYGVNS. This CDR3 region has 13 residues. In DNA, the CDR3 is TGTGCCAGCAGTACACAGGCGGACTATGGCTACACCTTC. Its protein is CASSTQADYGYTF.

The V and J genes are TRBV11-2 and TRBJ1-6; D unresolved. CDR1 is SGHAT, CDR2 FQNNGV, per germline. Trimming removed 2 bases from V and 10 bases from J, with 18 bases in between. CDR3 length: 16 residues. The chain's CDR3 is CASSLFGEVGGSPLHF. Here the CDR3 DNA reads TGTGCCAGCAGCTTATTTGGGGAGGTCGGAGGGTCACCCCTCCACTTT.

This clone was detected only a few times. This sequence joins TRBV30 and TRBJ2-2, with D perhaps matching TRBD1 (5 bases). The germline gives CDR1 GTSNPN, CDR2 SVGIG (reference sequence). V was trimmed by 4 bases and J by 2 bases, leaving 17 bases between them. The CDR3 is 16 amino acids. Here the CDR3 reads CAWTLRADINTGELFF. The CDR3 DNA reads as TGTGCCTGGACCCTCAGGGCAGATATCAACACCGGGGAGCTGTTTTTT.

The rearrangement links TRBV10-3 to TRBJ1-5; D uncertain. V was trimmed by 10 bases and J by 7 bases, leaving 17 bases between them. The CDR3 sequence is 13 residues long. Per germline, CDR1 ENHRY and CDR2 SYGVKD. The CDR3 coding sequence is TGTGCCACCACAGAAGAGCTGATGCAGCCCCAGCATTTT. This gives the protein CATTEELMQPQHF.

This clone was detected only once. This rearrangement joins TRBV6-1 to TRBJ2-1; 11 bases line up with TRBD2. V trimming: 3 bases; J trimming: 7 bases; junction bases outside the gene matches: 2. The V gene's germline CDR1 is MNHNS and CDR2 SASEGT. The CDR3 consists of 14 residues. CDR3 DNA: TGTGCCAGCAGTGATACTAGCGGGAGAAATGAGCAGTTCTTC. Translated: CASSDTSGRNEQFF.

In this sample, this clone turned up a few times. The chain is built from TRBV9 and TRBJ2-1; 10 positions match TRBD2. The V segment lost 4 bases and the J segment 6 bases; nucleotides outside the gene matches: 10. The CDR3 is 16 amino acids. CDR1 and CDR2 (germline): SGDLS, YYNGEE. CDR3 loop: CASSKRTAGGRNEQFF. Written as DNA, the CDR3 is TGTGCCAGCAGCAAACGCACAGCGGGAGGGCGCAATGAGCAGTTCTTC.

The chain combines TRBV9 with TRBJ2-1; tentative D call: TRBD1 (5 bases). Germline V gene lookup returns CDR1 SGDLS and CDR2 YYNGEE. V lost 2 bases, J lost 0 bases, and 12 bases lay in between. CDR3 length equals 16 residues. The CDR3 loop is CASSVQGSGSYNEQFF. In DNA form, the CDR3 reads TGTGCCAGCAGCGTCCAGGGATCAGGCTCCTACAATGAGCAGTTCTTC.

CDR3 DNA: TGTGCCAGCAGTGGCCGGGACTCTCAAGGGGCTTTCTTT. Translated, it gives CASSGRDSQGAFF. The V gene is TRBV6-5, the J gene TRBJ1-1, with TRBD1 as a possible D gene (5 bases). CDR3 length equals 13 residues. V dropped 5 bases and J dropped 11 bases, with 18 bases sitting between them. Per the germline V gene, CDR1 is MNHEY and CDR2 is SVGAGI.

The table lists this clone with a count of one. The V call is TRBV7-9, the J call TRBJ1-2; perhaps TRBD1 as D (6 bases). V was clipped by 5 bases and J by 5 bases, with 12 bases between them. This CDR3 spans 13 amino acids. Germline loops: CDR1 SEHNR, CDR2 FQNEAQ (reference sequence). CDR3 loop: CASSIDRKYGYTF. In DNA, the CDR3 is TGTGCCAGCAGCATCGACAGGAAATATGGCTACACCTTC.